There are many counts of the clone carrying this T cell receptor beta chain. Its antigen is still unknown. Thyroid surgery had not been preceded by any treatment in any patient. This sample was taken from a study of metastatic and nonmetastatic thyroid tumors. Study results and caveats: It was reported that TCR beta diversity was significantly higher in malignant thyroid tumors than benign nodules, in blood and tumor.

In the original analysis: Between-group CDR3 differences, defined by clinicopathological status, yielded a distant-metastasis classifier for papillary thyroid cancer. TCRdb reanalyzed the PCR reads with MiXCR. It is TCRdb's table, rather than the study itself, that gives the V and J calls and clone size. Here the sample spans about 22,000 clones, around 40% being singletons. J lost 9 bases, V lost 5 bases, and 5 bases had no gene match. The V gene's germline CDR1 is MGHDK and CDR2 SYGVNS. This CDR3 spans 13 amino acids. The sequence came from a male donor with papillary thyroid cancer or a benign thyroid nodule (not recorded which). Some clones in this sample may be carry-over from other donors' samples. The chain carries TRBV25-1 and TRBJ2-1, with 9 nucleotides matching TRBD1. What was sequenced was blood. CDR3 bases: TGTGCCAGCAGTTTACAGGGGGCGGGTGAGCAGTTCTTC. Protein product: CASSLQGAGEQFF.